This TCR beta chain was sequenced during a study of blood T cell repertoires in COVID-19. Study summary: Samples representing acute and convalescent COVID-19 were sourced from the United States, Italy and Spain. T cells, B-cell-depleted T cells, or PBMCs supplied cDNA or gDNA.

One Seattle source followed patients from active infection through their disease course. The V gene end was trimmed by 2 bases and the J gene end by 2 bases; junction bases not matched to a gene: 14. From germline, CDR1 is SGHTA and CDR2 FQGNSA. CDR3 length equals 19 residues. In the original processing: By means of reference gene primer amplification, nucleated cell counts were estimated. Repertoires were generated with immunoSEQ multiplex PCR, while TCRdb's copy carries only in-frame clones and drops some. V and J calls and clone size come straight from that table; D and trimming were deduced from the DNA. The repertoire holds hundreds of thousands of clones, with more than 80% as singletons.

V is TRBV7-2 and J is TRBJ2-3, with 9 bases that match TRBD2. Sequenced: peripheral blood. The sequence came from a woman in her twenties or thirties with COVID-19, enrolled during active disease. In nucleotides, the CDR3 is TGTGCCAGCAGCTTACCAGCCGCAAAAGCGGGGGGCCTCACAGATACGCAGTATTTT. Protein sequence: CASSLPAAKAGGLTDTQYF. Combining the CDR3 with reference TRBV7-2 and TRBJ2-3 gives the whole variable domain GAGVSQSPSNKVTEKGKDVELRCDPISGHTALYWYRQSLGQGLEFLIYFQGNSAPDKSGLPSDRFSAERTGGSVSTLTIQRTQQEDSAVYLCASSLPAAKAGGLTDTQYFGPGTRLTVL.